The clone carrying this TCR beta chain was counted only a few times. An end of the junction does not agree with germline; a read error may underlie this. The CDR3 spans 13 residues. CDR1 is LGHNA, CDR2 YNFKEQ, per germline. Via MiXCR, TCRdb re-called the RT-PCR reads, giving one row per CDR3 protein. The profile covers around 180,000 distinct CDR3 sequences, with nearly 9.5% appearing a single time and roughly 11% taken by the ten largest. The data are from a study of response to subunit inactivated influenza vaccine. This chain connects TRBV4-2 to TRBJ2-5; D remains ambiguous. The starting material was non-naive T cells sorted from PBMCs, obtained on the day of vaccination. The TCR comes from a man aged 45 to 65 who received an inactivated influenza vaccine. The CDR3 sequence is CASTQAHEETQYF. CDR3 nucleotides: TGTGCCAGCACCCAAGCCCATGAAGAGACCCAGTACTTC.